This record concerns one T cell receptor beta chain sequence. The sample comes from a study of neurological immune-mediated disorders. The V and J ends lost 8 bases and 2 bases respectively, with 11 bases between them. CDR3 length: 13 amino acids. CDR1 and CDR2 from the germline V gene are SGHVS and FQNEAQ. By 5'RACE with 10-nucleotide random UMIs, the cDNA was made. Over 170 million TCR-beta sequences (from 15-18 subjects) were yielded by each sequencing run. MiXCR, run by TCRdb on the 5' RACE reads, gives a single entry per CDR3 protein. The sample includes tens of thousands of distinct CDR3 sequences, about 5% of them seen just once.

The sample consisted of PBMCs. The source of this sequence is a woman aged 25 to 39 with multiple sclerosis. The chain joins TRBV7-8 to TRBJ2-3, with D unclear. Written as DNA, the CDR3 is TGTGCCAGCGGGTCCCCGGACACAGATACGCAGTATTTT. Protein product: CASGSPDTDTQYF.